This T cell receptor (beta chain) was documented in a study of CD8 T cells in Susac syndrome. Roughly 0.45 to 1 ug RNA was reverse transcribed with random hexamers. TCRdb recomputed calls from the immunoSEQ multiplex PCR reads with MiXCR, one row per CDR3 protein. The sample includes nearly 200,000 distinct CDR3 sequences, roughly 95% of them seen just once. The material sequenced was CD4+ T cells from PBMCs. The origin of this receptor is a human donor with multiple sclerosis.

This chain's CDR3 is CASTLDFRPGTQYF. The CDR3 region has the DNA TGCGCCAGCACCCTGGACTTCCGCCCTGGTACGCAGTATTTT. This chain connects TRBV5-1 to TRBJ2-3, with D possibly matching TRBD2 (5 bases). V was clipped by 6 bases and J by 8 bases, with 19 bases between them. CDR1 is SGHRS, CDR2 YFSETQ, per germline. CDR3 length: 14 amino acids.